The next 14 T cell receptor beta chains were all read from a single sample in a study of blood T cell repertoires in COVID-19. TCRdb's copy holds only in-frame clones and misses some; the assay was immunoSEQ multiplex PCR. Of tens of thousands of clones listed, about 89% are singletons. What was sequenced was peripheral blood. These receptors came from a man aged 60 to 69 with acute or convalescent COVID-19.

The V and J genes are TRBV18 and TRBJ1-1, with TRBD1 matching over 10 bases. Germline CDR1 reads KGHSH; CDR2 reads LQKENI. V gave up 5 bases and J gave up 6 bases; unmatched junction bases: 6. There are 14 residues in the CDR3. The CDR3: CASSKTGGKAEAFF. In nucleotides, the CDR3 is TGTGCCAGCTCAAAGACAGGGGGCAAAGCTGAAGCTTTCTTT. The full variable domain, its missing parts supplied by reference TRBV18 and TRBJ1-1, is NAGVMQNPRHLVRRRGQEARLRCSPMKGHSHVYWYRQLPEEGLKFMVYLQKENIIDESGMPKERFSAEFPKEGPSILRIQQVVRGDSAAYFCASSKTGGKAEAFFGQGTRLTVV.

The chain uses TRBV4-2 and TRBJ2-5; 11 bases map to TRBD1. The CDR3 runs 20 residues. Germline CDR1 LGHNA, CDR2 YNFKEQ. Unmatched junction bases numbered 17, after V lost 3 bases and J lost 2 bases. The CDR3 nucleotides are TGTGCCAGCAGCCAGGGGGTAGACCTTTACGGGACAGGGGGACAAGAGACCCAGTACTTC. Amino acids: CASSQGVDLYGTGGQETQYF.

V usage is TRBV27 and J usage is TRBJ1-2; 10 positions agree with TRBD1. J gave up 3 bases and V 5 bases, and 9 bases lay outside the gene matches. The CDR3 spans 16 residues. In germline, CDR1 is MNHEY, CDR2 SMNVEV (reference sequence). CDR3 loop: CASSTRTGGYHYGYTF. The CDR3 nucleotides read TGTGCCAGCAGTACGCGGACAGGGGGATACCACTATGGCTACACCTTC.

The rearrangement links TRBV21-1 to TRBJ2-2; TRBD1 is the table's D call, not checked against the DNA. TRBV21-1 is tagged as a pseudogene. CDR3 length: 15 residues. The CDR3 DNA reads TGTGCCAGCAGCAAAATCTACAGGGGGCTCGGGGAGCTGTTTTTT. It is translated as CASSKIYRGLGELFF.

This chain connects TRBV30 to TRBJ1-2; no clear D. The CDR3 consists of 13 residues. The ends were cut back, 1 base at V and 4 bases at J, with 10 bases in the middle. CDR1 is GTSNPN, CDR2 SVGIG, per germline (reference sequence). The CDR3 sequence: CAWSGTAPYGYTF. Written as DNA, the CDR3 is TGTGCCTGGAGTGGGACTGCTCCCTATGGCTACACCTTC.

The gene calls are TRBV5-1 and TRBJ1-2; D is perhaps TRBD1 (6 bases). Germline V gives CDR1 SGHRS, CDR2 YFSETQ. This CDR3 region has 14 residues. The V and J ends lost 0 bases and 9 bases respectively, with 15 bases between them. In DNA, the CDR3 is TGCGCCAGCAGCTTGGAGCAGGGGACTATGAGCTACACCTTC. Protein product: CASSLEQGTMSYTF.

This chain joins TRBV5-6 and TRBJ1-2, with a tentative D call TRBD1 (6 bases). CDR3 length: 13 residues. The germline V and J ends were trimmed by 6 bases and 8 bases, with 17 bases remaining between them. Germline lookup yields CDR1 SGHDT and CDR2 YYEEEE. CDR3 amino acids: CASTRQVGGGYTF. The CDR3 DNA is TGTGCCAGCACCCGACAGGTAGGAGGAGGCTACACCTTC.

The chain recombines TRBV16 with TRBJ2-1; 10 bases line up with TRBD1. The CDR3 covers 13 residues. The germline gives CDR1 KGHSY, CDR2 FQNENV. With 3 bases clipped from V and 9 bases from J, the junction kept 2 bases outside the gene matches. In DNA form, the CDR3 reads TGTGCCAGCAGCCACGACAGGGGGCTTGAGCAGTTCTTC. The encoded protein is CASSHDRGLEQFF.

The V and J genes are TRBV24-1 and TRBJ1-5, with D unclear. CDR3 size: 13 residues. V was pared by 5 bases and J by 4 bases, with 8 bases between. In germline, CDR1 is KGHDR, CDR2 SFDVKD. The CDR3 sequence is CATSAGSNQPQHF. CDR3 sequence (DNA): TGTGCCACCAGTGCCGGTTCAAATCAGCCCCAGCATTTT.

The rearrangement links TRBV19 to TRBJ1-5; no definite D call. The CDR3 runs to 15 residues. Between the trimmed V and J ends, which lost 6 bases and 3 bases, there was a span of 15 bases. Germline CDR1 is LNHDA and CDR2 is SQIVND (reference sequence). The CDR3 sequence is CASSPVRGFNQPQHF. The CDR3 DNA sequence: TGTGCCAGTAGCCCCGTGAGAGGATTCAATCAGCCCCAGCATTTT.

This chain uses TRBV4-3 with TRBJ1-2; D uncertain. Germline V gives CDR1 LGHNA, CDR2 YSLEER. Trimming left V 1 base short and J 5 bases short, with 11 bases between. The CDR3 is 14 residues long. As DNA, the CDR3 is TGCGCCAGCAGCCAAGTAGCAGAAGCGTATGGCTACACCTTC. Residues: CASSQVAEAYGYTF.

CDR3 DNA sequence: TGTGCCAGCAGCGAGGGACAGGGCTATGGCTACACCTTC. Residues: CASSEGQGYGYTF. The V and J genes are TRBV9 and TRBJ1-2, with 9 positions matching TRBD1. The germline gives CDR1 SGDLS, CDR2 YYNGEE. This CDR3 is built from 13 residues. J was trimmed by 4 bases and V by 3 bases; bases with no gene match: 1.

J is TRBJ2-2 and V is TRBV28; TRBD2 agrees at 12 bases. Germline V gene lookup returns CDR1 MDHEN and CDR2 SYDVKM. The CDR3 runs 16 residues. V lost 6 bases to trimming and J lost 1 base; unmatched junction nucleotides: 3. The CDR3 loop is CASRSLAGGNTGELFF. The CDR3 region has the DNA TGTGCCAGCAGGTCACTAGCGGGGGGGAACACCGGGGAGCTGTTTTTT.

The chain joins TRBV5-6 to TRBJ1-4; no definite D call. CDR1 and CDR2 (germline): SGHDT, YYEEEE. CDR3 size: 15 residues. The V and J ends lost 2 bases and 0 bases respectively, with 8 bases between them. The CDR3 loop reads CASSFWLSTNEKLFF. The CDR3 region has the DNA TGTGCCAGCAGCTTTTGGCTGTCAACTAATGAAAAACTGTTTTTT. The whole variable domain, filled in from reference TRBV5-6 and TRBJ1-4, reads DAGVTQSPTHLIKTRGQQVTLRCSPKSGHDTVSWYQQALGQGPQFIFQYYEEEERQRGNFPDRFSGHQFPNYSSELNVNALLLGDSALYLCASSFWLSTNEKLFFGSGTQLSVL.